The T cell receptor (beta chain) under discussion was sequenced for a study of graft-versus-host responses after intestinal transplantation. Background on the study: Recipients were given multivisceral, liver-intestinal, or isolated intestinal transplants. Each recipient received anti-thymocyte globulin induction, then tacrolimus and steroids for approximately 3 years.

Worth noting for this clone: The antigen remains undetermined.

Per the germline V gene, CDR1 is SGHDT and CDR2 is YYEEEE. Trimming took 1 base from V and 6 from J, leaving 10 bases between them. The CDR3 covers 14 residues. Some clones are missing from TCRdb's copy, which holds only in-frame ones; the method was immunoSEQ multiplex PCR. The sample carries 86,000 or so clones, around nine tenths recorded once. Overall study findings and caveats: Subjects displaying graft-donor T cell macrochimerism possessed elevated graft-versus-host to host-versus-graft clonal ratios inside allografts. Recipient marrow held GvH clones, some first seen in ileum or blood.

The chain links TRBV5-6 to TRBJ2-2; D uncertain. The sequenced sample was unstimulated CD8+ T cells sorted from spleen or lymph node cells, obtained before intestinal transplant. The clonotype originates from a human donor who received an intestinal transplant. CDR3 protein: CASSLRASPGELFF. In nucleotides, the CDR3 is TGTGCCAGCAGCTTGAGGGCCTCTCCCGGGGAGCTGTTTTTT. The full variable domain, in which reference TRBV5-6 and TRBJ2-2 provide the parts outside the CDR3, is DAGVTQSPTHLIKTRGQQVTLRCSPKSGHDTVSWYQQALGQGPQFIFQYYEEEERQRGNFPDRFSGHQFPNYSSELNVNALLLGDSALYLCASSLRASPGELFFGEGSRLTVL.